This T cell receptor beta chain originates from a study of CD8 T cells in Susac syndrome. Regarding the study as a whole: Regarding the TCR sequencing and HLA analysis, the study admitted that a relatively small number of individuals were involved.

The patients who served as multiple sclerosis controls were treatment-naive and had stable or active relapsing-remitting disease that fulfilled the revised McDonald criteria. FACS enriched CD8+ TEMRA cells, while bulk CD8+ and CD4+ were negatively isolated. Random hexamers served to reverse transcribe roughly 0.5 to 1 ug RNA. It was immunoSEQ multiplex PCR that amplified TCR beta CDR3 across 54 Vbeta and 13 Jbeta. From the immunoSEQ multiplex PCR reads, TCRdb called clonotypes with MiXCR, one entry per CDR3 protein. The table shows some 120,000 distinct CDR3 sequences, with about 94% occurring only once. This CDR3 region has 14 residues. Germline V lookup: CDR1 MNHNS, CDR2 SASEGT. V gave up 6 bases and J gave up 7 bases; unmatched junction bases: 9. As for this clonotype: The target antigen is unknown.

Sequenced sample: CD4+ T cells from PBMCs. The clonotype originates from a human donor with multiple sclerosis. The rearrangement joins TRBV6-1 to TRBJ1-2; 9 bases line up with TRBD1. The CDR3 loop reads CASSPRDREAGYTF. For the CDR3, the DNA is TGTGCCAGCAGCCCCCGGGACAGGGAGGCTGGCTACACCTTC.